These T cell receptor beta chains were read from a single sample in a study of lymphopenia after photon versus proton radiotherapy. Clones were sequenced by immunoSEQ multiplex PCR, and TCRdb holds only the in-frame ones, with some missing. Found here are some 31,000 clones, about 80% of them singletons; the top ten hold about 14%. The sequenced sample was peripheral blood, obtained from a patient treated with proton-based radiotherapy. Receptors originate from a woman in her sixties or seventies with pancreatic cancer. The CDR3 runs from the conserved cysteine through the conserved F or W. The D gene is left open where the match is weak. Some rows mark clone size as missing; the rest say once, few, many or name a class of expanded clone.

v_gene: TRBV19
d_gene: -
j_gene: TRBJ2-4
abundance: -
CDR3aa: CASSAGTTFRAKNIQYF
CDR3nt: TGTGCCAGTAGCGCCGGGACCACCTTCCGGGCCAAAAACATTCAGTACTTC

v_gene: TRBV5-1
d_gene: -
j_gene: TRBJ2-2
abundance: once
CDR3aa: CATRRLLNTGELFF
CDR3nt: TGCGCCACCCGACGGCTTCTTAACACCGGGGAGCTGTTTTTT

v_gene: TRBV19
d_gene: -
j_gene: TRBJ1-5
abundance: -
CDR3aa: CASRQISNQPQHF
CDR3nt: TGTGCCAGCAGACAGATTAGCAATCAGCCCCAGCATTTT

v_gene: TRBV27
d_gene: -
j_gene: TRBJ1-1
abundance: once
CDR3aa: CASSLWQGKGNTEAFF
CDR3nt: TGTGCCAGCAGTTTATGGCAGGGCAAAGGGAACACTGAGGCTTTCTTT

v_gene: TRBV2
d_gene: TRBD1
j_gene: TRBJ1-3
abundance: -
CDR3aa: CASGSDRGVNTIYF
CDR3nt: TGTGCCAGCGGAAGCGACAGGGGTGTTAACACCATATATTTT

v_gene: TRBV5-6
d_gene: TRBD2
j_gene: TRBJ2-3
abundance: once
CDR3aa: CASSQTSPTQYF
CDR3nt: TGTGCCAGCAGCCAGACTAGCCCAACGCAGTATTTT

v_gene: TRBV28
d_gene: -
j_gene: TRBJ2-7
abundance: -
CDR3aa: CASSLPGWSEQYF
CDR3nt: TGTGCCAGCAGTTTACCGGGGTGGTCCGAGCAGTACTTC

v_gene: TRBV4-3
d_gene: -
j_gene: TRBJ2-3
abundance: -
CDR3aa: CASSPGSRGASTDTQYF
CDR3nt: TGCGCCAGCAGCCCCGGAAGTAGGGGGGCTAGCACAGATACGCAGTATTTT

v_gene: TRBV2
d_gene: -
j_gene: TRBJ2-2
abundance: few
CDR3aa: CARSTRTGELFF
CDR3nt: TGTGCCAGATCGACTAGGACCGGGGAGCTGTTTTTT

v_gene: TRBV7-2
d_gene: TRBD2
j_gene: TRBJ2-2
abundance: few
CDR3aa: CASRLAGGPTGELFF
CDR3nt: TGTGCCAGCAGACTAGCGGGAGGGCCCACCGGGGAGCTGTTTTTT

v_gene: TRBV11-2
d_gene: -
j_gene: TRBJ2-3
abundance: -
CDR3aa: CASSPSTRRRTDTQYF
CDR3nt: TGTGCCAGCAGCCCGTCGACTAGACGGCGCACAGATACGCAGTATTTT

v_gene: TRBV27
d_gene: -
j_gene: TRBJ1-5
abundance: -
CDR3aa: CASSPQEINQPQHF
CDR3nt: TGTGCCAGCAGTCCGCAGGAGATCAATCAGCCCCAGCATTTT

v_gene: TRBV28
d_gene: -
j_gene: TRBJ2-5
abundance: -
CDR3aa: CASSLYISETQYF
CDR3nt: TGTGCCAGCAGTTTGTACATATCGGAGACCCAGTACTTC

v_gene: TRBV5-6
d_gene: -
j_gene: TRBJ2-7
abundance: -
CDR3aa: CASSLPFDGRYYEQYF
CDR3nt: TGTGCCAGCAGCTTGCCGTTCGACGGGAGATACTACGAGCAGTACTTC

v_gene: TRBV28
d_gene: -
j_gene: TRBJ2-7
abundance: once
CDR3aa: CASSLSGGEKHEQYF
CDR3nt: TGTGCCAGCAGTTTATCTGGGGGAGAGAAACACGAGCAGTACTTC

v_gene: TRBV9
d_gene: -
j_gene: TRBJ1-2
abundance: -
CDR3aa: CASSDGGGLAYGYTF
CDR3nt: TGTGCCAGCAGTGATGGTGGAGGGCTGGCTTATGGCTACACCTTC

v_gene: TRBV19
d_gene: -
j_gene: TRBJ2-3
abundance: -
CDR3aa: CASSTTGTDTQYF
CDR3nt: TGTGCCAGTAGTACGACAGGCACAGATACGCAGTATTTT

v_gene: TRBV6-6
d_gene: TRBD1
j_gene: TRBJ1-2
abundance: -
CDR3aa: CASTSWTGSVGYTF
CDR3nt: TGTGCCAGCACCAGTTGGACAGGGTCTGTCGGCTACACCTTC

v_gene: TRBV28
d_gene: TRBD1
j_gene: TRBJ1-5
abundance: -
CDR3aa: CASSLAGGINQPQHF
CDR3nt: TGTGCCAGCAGTTTGGCAGGGGGGATAAATCAGCCCCAGCATTTT

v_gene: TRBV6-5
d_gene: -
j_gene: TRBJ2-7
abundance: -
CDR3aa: CASSRQAGLGEQYF
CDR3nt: TGTGCCAGCAGTAGACAGGCGGGGTTGGGAGAGCAGTACTTC

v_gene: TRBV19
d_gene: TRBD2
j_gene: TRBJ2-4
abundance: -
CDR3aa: CASSFRSGGDLAKNIQYF
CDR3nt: TGTGCCAGTAGTTTCAGGTCGGGGGGTGATCTAGCCAAAAACATTCAGTACTTC

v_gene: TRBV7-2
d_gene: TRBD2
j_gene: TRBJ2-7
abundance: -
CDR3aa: CASASGSSSYEQYF
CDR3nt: TGTGCCAGCGCTAGCGGGAGCTCGTCCTACGAGCAGTACTTC

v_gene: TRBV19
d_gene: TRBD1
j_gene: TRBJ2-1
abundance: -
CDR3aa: CASSRQGVEFF
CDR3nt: TGTGCCAGTAGTAGACAGGGTGTAGAGTTCTTC

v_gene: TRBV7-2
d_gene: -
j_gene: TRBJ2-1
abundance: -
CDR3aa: CASSFDSSYNEQFF
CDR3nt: TGTGCCAGCAGCTTTGATAGCTCCTACAATGAGCAGTTCTTC

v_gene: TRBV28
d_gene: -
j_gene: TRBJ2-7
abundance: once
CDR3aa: CASSLRQADYEQYF
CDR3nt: TGTGCCAGCAGCCTGAGACAGGCTGACTACGAGCAGTACTTC

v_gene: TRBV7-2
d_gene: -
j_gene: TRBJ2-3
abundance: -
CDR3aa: CASSWTFTSTDTQYF
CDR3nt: TGTGCCAGCAGCTGGACTTTCACTAGCACAGATACGCAGTATTTT

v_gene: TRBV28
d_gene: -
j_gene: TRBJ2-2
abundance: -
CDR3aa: CASSSSSRARSGELFF
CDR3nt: TGTGCCAGCAGTTCCTCAAGCCGGGCTCGGAGCGGGGAGCTGTTTTTT

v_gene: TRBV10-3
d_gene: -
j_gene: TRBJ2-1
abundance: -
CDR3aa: CAIRGGNEQFF
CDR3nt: TGTGCCATCAGGGGCGGGAATGAGCAGTTCTTC

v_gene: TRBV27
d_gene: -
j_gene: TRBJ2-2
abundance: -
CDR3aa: CASSLRSYTGELFF
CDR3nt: TGTGCCAGCAGTTTGAGAAGTTACACCGGGGAGCTGTTTTTT

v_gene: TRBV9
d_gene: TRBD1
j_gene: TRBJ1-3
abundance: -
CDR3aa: CASSSSGTVSGNTIYF
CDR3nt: TGTGCCAGCAGCTCCTCCGGGACAGTCTCTGGAAACACCATATATTTT

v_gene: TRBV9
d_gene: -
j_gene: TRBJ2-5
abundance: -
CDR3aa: CASSVLMLGVETQYF
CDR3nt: TGTGCCAGCAGCGTATTGATGTTGGGGGTGGAGACCCAGTACTTC

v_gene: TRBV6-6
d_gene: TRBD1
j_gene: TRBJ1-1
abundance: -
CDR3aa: CASSYIRGQHTEAFF
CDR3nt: TGTGCCAGCAGTTATATAAGGGGGCAGCACACTGAAGCTTTCTTT

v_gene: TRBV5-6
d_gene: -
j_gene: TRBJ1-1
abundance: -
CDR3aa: CASSLGRGRTEAFF
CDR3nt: TGTGCCAGCAGCTTGGGGCGGGGCCGAACTGAAGCTTTCTTT

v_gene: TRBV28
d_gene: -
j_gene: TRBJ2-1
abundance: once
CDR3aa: CASSLLHGGRQGEQFF
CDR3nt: TGTGCCAGCAGTTTATTACACGGGGGACGACAGGGTGAGCAGTTCTTC

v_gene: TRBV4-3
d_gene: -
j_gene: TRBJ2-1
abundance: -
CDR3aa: CASSQDIPWGTYNEQFF
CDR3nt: TGCGCCAGCAGCCAAGACATCCCTTGGGGGACCTACAATGAGCAGTTCTTC

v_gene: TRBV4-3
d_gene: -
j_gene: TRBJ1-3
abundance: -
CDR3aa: CASSQITGNGNTIYF
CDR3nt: TGCGCCAGCAGCCAAATAACAGGGAATGGAAACACCATATATTTT

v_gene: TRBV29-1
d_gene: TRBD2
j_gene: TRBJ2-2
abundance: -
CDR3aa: CSVGGASGETNTGELFF
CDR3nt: TGCAGCGTTGGGGGGGCTAGCGGGGAAACGAACACCGGGGAGCTGTTTTTT

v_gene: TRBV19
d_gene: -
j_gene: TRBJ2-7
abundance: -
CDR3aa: CASSILSGARSYEQYF
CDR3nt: TGTGCCAGTAGTATACTCTCCGGGGCCCGCTCCTACGAGCAGTACTTC

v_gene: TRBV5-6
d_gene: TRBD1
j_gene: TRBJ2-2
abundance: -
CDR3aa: CASSPRRQGHGELFF
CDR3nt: TGTGCCAGCAGCCCAAGACGACAGGGCCACGGGGAGCTGTTTTTT